This TCR beta chain was captured by sequencing in a study of CD8 T cells in ankylosing spondylitis. Study-wide findings and caveats: A motif in TCR beta, a set of under ten highly homologous variants, appeared characteristic of ankylosing spondylitis blood.

TCRdb independently ran MiXCR on the 5' RACE reads; one entry per CDR3 protein. The sample holds about 340,000 distinct CDR3 sequences; roughly 8% are singletons and the top ten take about 14%. On this clonotype itself: Its antigen remains unknown.

CDR1 SGHNT and CDR2 YENEEA come from the germline V gene. This CDR3 has 16 residues. V lost 7 bases, J lost 0 bases, and 15 bases lay in between. Sequenced: blood, either unsorted or a sorted T cell fraction (not recorded which). The sequence came from a male donor with ankylosing spondylitis. The V gene is TRBV11-3, the J gene TRBJ2-2; TRBD1 might be the D (5 bases). Here the CDR3 reads CASNEKGPANTGELFF. The CDR3 DNA sequence: TGTGCCAGCAATGAGAAGGGGCCAGCGAACACCGGGGAGCTGTTTTTT.